This paragraph reports one TCR beta chain. The sample belongs to a study of shared clonotypes between healthy human individuals. The repertoire was sequenced with immunoSEQ multiplex PCR; TCRdb's copy has only in-frame clones and lacks some. The table has hundreds of thousands of clones, 90% to 96% seen once. The length of the CDR3 is 15 residues. The germline V gene encodes CDR1 SNHLY and CDR2 FYNNEI. Trimming cost V 8 bases and J 10 bases; bases outside gene matches: 17. The receptor was isolated from a woman aged 25-40 years in good health. The chain couples TRBV2 to TRBJ2-1; 7 bases fit TRBD2. The sequenced sample was naive CD4+ T cells sorted from blood. As to subset: CD45RA+ positively selected. CDR3 region: CASHHTSAGAREQFF. CDR3 DNA: TGTGCCAGCCACCACACGTCGGCGGGAGCACGGGAGCAGTTCTTC.